What follows are 14 T cell receptor beta chains derived from one specimen sequenced in a study of cytomegalovirus exposure and HLA in healthy donors. PCR involved 60 Vbeta and 13 Jbeta primers. Generated by immunoSEQ multiplex PCR, the TCRdb table keeps only in-frame clones and is missing some. The repertoire has about 160,000 clones, about two thirds of them found once; the top ten carry about 2.7%. The source material was PBMCs. The receptors come from a woman between 25 and 40 years old in good health and CMV-seronegative.

The chain is built from TRBV7-6 and TRBJ1-1; D unclear. Looked up from germline, CDR1 is SGHVS and CDR2 is FNYEAQ. The CDR3 has 13 residues. Trimming took off 2 bases at V and 1 base at J, with 5 bases between the two ends. Written as DNA, the CDR3 is TGTGCCAGCAGCTTACAGGCGAACACTGAAGCTTTCTTT. Translation gives CASSLQANTEAFF.

This chain joins TRBV5-1 and TRBJ1-1; possible D gene TRBD1, 6 bases. V lost 2 bases and J lost 5, with 7 bases in between. Looked up from germline, CDR1 is SGHRS and CDR2 is YFSETQ. The CDR3 spans 12 residues. The CDR3 spells CASSFQGTEAFF. The CDR3 DNA sequence: TGCGCCAGCAGCTTCCAGGGGACTGAAGCTTTCTTT.

Regarding this clone: Other DNA sequences from this sample encode an identical CDR3 as well. CDR3: CASSLTGNTEAFF. In DNA form, the CDR3 reads TGCGCCAGCAGCTTAACGGGGAACACTGAAGCTTTCTTT. The chain combines TRBV5-1 with TRBJ1-1; D is unclear. Germline-derived CDR1 and CDR2 are SGHRS and YFSETQ. Trimming took off 2 bases at V and 1 base at J, with 6 bases between the two ends. The CDR3 totals 13 residues.

This clone has only a few counts. V and J are TRBV7-9 and TRBJ1-3; TRBD1 matches 7 bases. This CDR3 comprises 13 residues. Germline lookup yields CDR1 SEHNR and CDR2 FQNEAQ (reference sequence). Germline trimming cut 5 bases from V and 8 bases from J; bases unmatched to any gene: 6. The CDR3 region has the DNA TGTGCCAGCAGCCCGACAGGGTTGGACACCATATATTTT. This sequence encodes CASSPTGLDTIYF.

Concerning this clone itself: Different DNA sequences within this sample yield the same CDR3. The chain couples TRBV4-2 to TRBJ2-7; possible D gene TRBD1, 5 bases. This CDR3 comprises 14 residues. Germline V gene lookup returns CDR1 LGHNA and CDR2 YNFKEQ. Trimming removed 6 bases at V and 2 bases at J, with 14 bases between. CDR3 sequence (DNA): TGTGCCAGCAGTCCTAGGGGTGGGGCCTACGAGCAGTACTTC. Amino acid sequence: CASSPRGGAYEQYF.

This chain joins TRBV7-9 and TRBJ2-1; 8 bases line up with TRBD1. The CDR3 is 13 amino acids. CDR1 and CDR2 (germline): SEHNR, FQNEAQ (reference sequence). Germline trimming cut 1 base from V and 14 bases from J; bases unmatched to any gene: 7. The CDR3 bases are TGTGCCAGCAGCTTAGAGCTAGGACAGGGTGAGTTCTTC. Translated: CASSLELGQGEFF.

This chain joins TRBV14 and TRBJ2-3, with unresolved D. The germline V gene has CDR1 SGHDN and CDR2 FVKESK. The CDR3 has 15 amino acids. Trimming left V 2 bases short and J 2 bases short, with 11 bases between. Here the CDR3 reads CASSQKARFTDTQYF. The CDR3 region has the DNA TGTGCCAGCAGCCAAAAAGCCCGCTTCACAGATACGCAGTATTTT.

V is TRBV5-4 and J is TRBJ2-7, with 9 bases that match TRBD1. CDR3 length: 14 amino acids. J was trimmed by 4 bases and V by 4 bases; bases with no gene match: 6. Germline V gene data show CDR1 as SGHNT and CDR2 as YYREEE (reference sequence). The CDR3 spells CASSLRQGGYEQYF. Written as DNA, the CDR3 is TGTGCCAGCAGCCTTAGACAGGGGGGATACGAGCAGTACTTC.

The rearrangement links TRBV19 to TRBJ2-5; 8 bases align to TRBD1. J lost 2 bases, V lost 4 bases, and 3 bases had no gene match. Germline CDR1 LNHDA, CDR2 SQIVND (reference sequence). The CDR3 runs 14 residues. The CDR3 loop reads CASSTWTGQETQYF. CDR3 bases: TGTGCCAGTAGTACCTGGACAGGGCAAGAGACCCAGTACTTC.

This chain joins TRBV7-3 and TRBJ2-3; D gene unclear. The CDR3 is made up of 13 amino acids. Trimming took off 3 bases at V and 0 bases at J, with 4 bases between the two ends. Germline CDR1 and CDR2: SGHTA and FQGTGA. The CDR3: CASSFSSTDTQYF. The CDR3 DNA reads as TGTGCCAGCAGCTTCTCCAGCACAGATACGCAGTATTTT.

The rearrangement joins TRBV5-1 to TRBJ2-7; 9 bases map to TRBD2. Germline V gene lookup returns CDR1 SGHRS and CDR2 YFSETQ. The CDR3 is 15 residues long. Germline trimming cut 1 base from V and 0 bases from J; bases unmatched to any gene: 2. CDR3 in DNA: TGCGCCAGCAGCTTGACTAGCGGGTACTCCTACGAGCAGTACTTC. It specifies CASSLTSGYSYEQYF.

This clone was recorded a few times. The chain links TRBV19 to TRBJ2-2, with 11 bases that match TRBD1. J lost 5 bases, V lost 8 bases, and 4 bases had no gene match. Germline V lookup: CDR1 LNHDA, CDR2 SQIVND (reference sequence). The CDR3 totals 14 residues. The CDR3 DNA sequence: TGTGCCAGTGAGGGACAGGGGGAAACCGGGGAGCTGTTTTTT. Translation gives CASEGQGETGELFF.

This clone was seen a single time. This chain links TRBV14 with TRBJ1-2; 7 bases agree with TRBD1. This CDR3 comprises 13 residues. Germline lookup yields CDR1 SGHDN and CDR2 FVKESK. Unmatched junction bases numbered 7, after V lost 5 bases and J lost 7 bases. CDR3 amino acids: CASSLGQDSGYTF. For the CDR3, the DNA is TGTGCCAGCAGCTTAGGACAGGACAGTGGCTACACCTTC.

CDR3 DNA sequence: TGTGCCAGCAACACCGACAGGGGGTCTTCACCCCTCCACTTT. Its protein product is CASNTDRGSSPLHF. The V call is TRBV2, the J call TRBJ1-6, with 9 bases identical to TRBD1. The V segment lost 7 bases and the J segment 9 bases; nucleotides outside the gene matches: 7. This CDR3 region has 14 residues. CDR1 and CDR2 from the germline V gene are SNHLY and FYNNEI.